A single sample is the source of the 16 T cell receptor beta chains below, sequenced in a study of PD-L1 blockade in urothelial cancer. The time point is: peripheral blood 6 weeks after treatment start. Clones were read by immunoSEQ multiplex PCR, and TCRdb kept only the in-frame ones, dropping some. In the table there are roughly 120,000 clones, 75% to 90% of which are singletons. Sample: PBMCs, taken around atezolizumab (anti-PD-L1) treatment. The source of these receptors is a man aged 55-75 years with urothelial cancer.

The chain links TRBV5-1 to TRBJ2-7, with TRBD2 matching 10 bases. Germline assignment: CDR1 SGHRS and CDR2 YFSETQ. CDR3 size: 14 residues. The V and J ends lost 6 bases and 2 bases, in that order; junction bases with no gene match: 5. CDR3 loop: CASTSGTSAYEQYF. In DNA, the CDR3 is TGCGCCAGCACCTCGGGGACTAGCGCCTACGAGCAGTACTTC.

This chain links TRBV29-1 with TRBJ2-3; TRBD1 matches 8 bases. This CDR3 spans 15 amino acids. With V trimmed by 4 bases and J by 0 bases, 6 bases remained unmatched. Germline V CDR1 and CDR2: SQVTM, ANQGSEA. The chain's CDR3 is CSVGRRTGSTDTQYF. The CDR3 DNA sequence: TGCAGCGTTGGGAGGAGGACAGGGAGCACAGATACGCAGTATTTT.

The chain has TRBV15 and TRBJ1-1, with D perhaps matching TRBD1 (5 bases). The CDR3 is 15 residues long. Looked up from germline, CDR1 is LNHNV and CDR2 is YYDKDF (reference sequence). Trimming pared 0 bases from V and 3 bases from J, leaving 11 bases between. CDR3 loop: CATSRDPGGDTEAFF. The DNA for the CDR3 is TGTGCCACCAGCAGAGACCCCGGGGGTGACACTGAAGCTTTCTTT.

CDR3 DNA: TGTGCCAGCAGCCTATCCGGGTTCACAGATACGCAGTATTTT. The encoded protein is CASSLSGFTDTQYF. The rearrangement uses TRBV7-3 and TRBJ2-3; D gene uncertain. Trimming pared 5 bases from V and 2 bases from J, leaving 11 bases between. The CDR3 contains 14 residues. Germline V CDR1 and CDR2: SGHTA, FQGTGA.

The V gene is TRBV11-2, the J gene TRBJ2-2, with TRBD2 matching 11 bases. V was clipped by 3 bases and J by 7 bases; unmatched bases: 7. The CDR3 sequence is 16 residues long. The germline CDR1 and CDR2 sequences are SGHAT and FQNNGV. The DNA of the CDR3 is TGTGCCAGCAGCTTCTATAGCGGGGGGGCTAACGGGGAGCTGTTTTTT. Amino acids: CASSFYSGGANGELFF.

The chain has TRBV18 and TRBJ1-5, with 8 bases matching TRBD1. The V and J ends lost 1 base and 3 bases, in that order; junction bases with no gene match: 2. CDR3 length equals 15 residues. Germline-derived CDR1 and CDR2 are KGHSH and LQKENI. CDR3 loop: CASSPQDRDNQPQHF. CDR3 nucleotide sequence: TGTGCCAGCTCACCACAGGACAGGGACAATCAGCCCCAGCATTTT.

The rearrangement links TRBV28 to TRBJ2-7; 9 bases line up with TRBD1. V shed 5 bases and J 4 bases; nucleotides not matched to a gene: 6. The CDR3 covers 14 residues. From germline, CDR1 is MDHEN and CDR2 SYDVKM. The CDR3 here is CASSMGQGTYEQYF. The CDR3 DNA sequence: TGTGCCAGCAGTATGGGACAGGGTACGTACGAGCAGTACTTC.

The rearrangement joins TRBV5-1 to TRBJ2-7; tentatively, D is TRBD2 (5 bases). The CDR3 contains 14 residues. Germline V CDR1 and CDR2: SGHRS, YFSETQ. V shed 4 bases and J shed 0 bases, with 11 bases lying between them. The CDR3 reads CASSPLTSSYEQYF. In nucleotides, the CDR3 is TGCGCCAGCAGCCCGCTTACTAGCTCCTACGAGCAGTACTTC.

The V gene is TRBV5-1, the J gene TRBJ2-1, with D possibly TRBD2 on 5 matching bases. Germline values: CDR1 SGHRS, CDR2 YFSETQ. This CDR3 is 14 amino acids long. Trimming left V 6 bases short and J 5 bases short, with 15 bases between. CDR3 nucleotides: TGCGCCAGCACTACTTCGACGGGAAACAATGAGCAGTTCTTC. It yields the protein CASTTSTGNNEQFF.

The gene calls are TRBV23-1 and TRBJ2-3; D is uncertain. TRBV23-1 is placed among ORFs of uncertain function. V was pared by 8 bases and J by 0 bases, with 9 bases between. The CDR3 is made up of 13 amino acids. CDR3 amino acids: CASAPTSTDTQYF. In DNA, the CDR3 is TGCGCCAGCGCGCCGACTAGCACAGATACGCAGTATTTT.

V and J are TRBV2 and TRBJ1-4; 10 nucleotides line up with TRBD1. From germline, CDR1 is SNHLY and CDR2 FYNNEI. Losses at the gene ends were 7 bases for V and 0 bases for J; bases not matched to a gene: 8. CDR3 length: 17 amino acids. The CDR3 DNA sequence: TGTGCCAGCACTAGACAGGGGGCGTTTGCAACTAATGAAAAACTGTTTTTT. It yields the protein CASTRQGAFATNEKLFF.

The chain is built from TRBV4-2 and TRBJ2-1; D not certain. The length of the CDR3 is 11 residues. V was trimmed by 4 bases and J by 5 bases, leaving 3 bases between them. From germline, CDR1 is LGHNA and CDR2 YNFKEQ. The CDR3 region is CASSLDNEQFF. CDR3 nucleotides: TGTGCCAGCAGCCTCGACAATGAGCAGTTCTTC.

The CDR3 bases are TGTGCCAGCAGCAAACGGGGTCCCGAATCGACAGATACGCAGTATTTT. Amino acid sequence: CASSKRGPESTDTQYF. V gene TRBV11-2 combines with J gene TRBJ2-3, with D perhaps matching TRBD2 (5 bases). CDR1 and CDR2 (germline): SGHAT, FQNNGV. The CDR3 length is 16 residues. The V and J ends lost 5 bases and 3 bases respectively, with 18 bases between them.

The table lists this clone with a count of one. The genes are TRBV10-3 and TRBJ1-1; TRBD1 agrees at 9 bases. The CDR3 totals 15 residues. V shed 4 bases and J 4 bases; nucleotides not matched to a gene: 7. CDR1 is ENHRY, CDR2 SYGVKD, per germline. The CDR3 region is CAISGGQGLGTEAFF. CDR3 nucleotide sequence: TGTGCCATCAGTGGGGGACAGGGTCTGGGCACTGAAGCTTTCTTT.

The CDR3 is CASSLASGFYNEQFF. The CDR3 bases are TGTGCCAGCAGCTTGGCTAGCGGGTTCTACAATGAGCAGTTCTTC. The V call is TRBV5-6, the J call TRBJ2-1, with TRBD2 matching 8 bases. CDR1 is SGHDT, CDR2 YYEEEE, per germline. Trimming removed 0 bases from V and 3 bases from J; junction bases left unmatched: 2. This CDR3 is 15 amino acids long. Using reference TRBV5-6 and TRBJ2-1 for the parts outside the CDR3, the full variable domain is DAGVTQSPTHLIKTRGQQVTLRCSPKSGHDTVSWYQQALGQGPQFIFQYYEEEERQRGNFPDRFSGHQFPNYSSELNVNALLLGDSALYLCASSLASGFYNEQFFGPGTRLTVL.

The chain carries TRBV5-1 and TRBJ2-1; 14 bases line up with TRBD2. The V gene's germline CDR1 is SGHRS and CDR2 YFSETQ. The V gene end was trimmed by 4 bases and the J gene end by 1 base; junction bases not matched to a gene: 7. The length of the CDR3 is 18 residues. CDR3 loop: CASSRGLAGALSYNEQFF. The CDR3 bases are TGCGCCAGCAGCCGGGGACTAGCGGGGGCCCTATCCTACAATGAGCAGTTCTTC. Supplemented by reference TRBV5-1 and TRBJ2-1, the full variable domain reads KAGVTQTPRYLIKTRGQQVTLSCSPISGHRSVSWYQQTPGQGLQFLFEYFSETQRNKGNFPGRFSGRQFSNSRSEMNVSTLELGDSALYLCASSRGLAGALSYNEQFFGPGTRLTVL.